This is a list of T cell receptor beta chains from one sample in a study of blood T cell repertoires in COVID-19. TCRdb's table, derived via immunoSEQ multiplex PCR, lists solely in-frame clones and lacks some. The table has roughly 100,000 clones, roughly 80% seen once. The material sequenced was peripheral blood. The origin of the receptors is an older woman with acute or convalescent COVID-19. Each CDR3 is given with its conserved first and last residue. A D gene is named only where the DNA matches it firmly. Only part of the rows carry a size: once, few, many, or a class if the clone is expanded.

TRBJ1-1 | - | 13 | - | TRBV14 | TGTGCCAGCAGCCAGCAGGTTTACACTGAAGCTTTCTTT | CASSQQVYTEAFF
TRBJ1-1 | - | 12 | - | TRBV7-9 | TGTGCCAGCAGCCCCGACACCCTTGAAGCTTTCTTT | CASSPDTLEAFF
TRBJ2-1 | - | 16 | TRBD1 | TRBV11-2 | TGTGCCAGCAGCCGGCCAGGGGGCCGGGGAGACAATGAGCAGTTCTTC | CASSRPGGRGDNEQFF
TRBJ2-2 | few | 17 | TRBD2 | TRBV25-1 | TGTGCCAGCAGTGAAGGAGCTAGCGGGGGGGCCACCGGGGAGCTGTTTTTT | CASSEGASGGATGELFF
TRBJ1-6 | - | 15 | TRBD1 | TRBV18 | TGTGCCAGCTCACCCCGGGACAGGGGCAATTCACCCCTCCACTTT | CASSPRDRGNSPLHF
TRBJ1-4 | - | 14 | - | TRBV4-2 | TGTGCCAGCAGCCAGGGCACAACTAATGAAAAACTGTTTTTT | CASSQGTTNEKLFF
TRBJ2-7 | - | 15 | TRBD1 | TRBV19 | TGTGCCAGTAGTATAGAATCCGGACAGGGCCTCGAGCAGTACTTC | CASSIESGQGLEQYF
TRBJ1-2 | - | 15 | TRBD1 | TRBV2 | TGTGCCAGCAGTCGAGGTTGGACAGGGTACTATGGCTACACCTTC | CASSRGWTGYYGYTF
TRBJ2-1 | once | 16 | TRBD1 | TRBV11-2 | TGTGCCAGCAGCTTAGCTCTAAGGGACAGCCACAATGAGCAGTTCTTC | CASSLALRDSHNEQFF
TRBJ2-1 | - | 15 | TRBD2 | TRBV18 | TGTGCCAGCTCACGGGGAGCGGGAGTAGGTGATGAGCAGTTCTTC | CASSRGAGVGDEQFF
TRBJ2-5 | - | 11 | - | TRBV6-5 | TGTGCCAGCAGGAGACAAGAGACCCAGTACTTC | CASRRQETQYF
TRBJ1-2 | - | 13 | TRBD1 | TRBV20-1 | TGCAGTGCTAGTACAGGGGGCCACTATGGCTACACCTTC | CSASTGGHYGYTF
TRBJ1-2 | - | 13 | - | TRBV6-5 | TGTGCCAGCAGTTCCTATAGGGAGAATGGCTACACCTTC | CASSSYRENGYTF
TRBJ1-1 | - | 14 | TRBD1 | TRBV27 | TGTGCCAGCAGTCTCGGGACAGGTGGTCCTGAAGCTTTCTTT | CASSLGTGGPEAFF
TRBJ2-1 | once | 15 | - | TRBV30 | TGTGCCTGGAGTGTTAAGAGTCCCTCCTACAATGAGCAGTTCTTC | CAWSVKSPSYNEQFF
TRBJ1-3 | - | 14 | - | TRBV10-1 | TGCGCCAGCAGCGCCCAGGGGCTGGGAAACACCATATATTTT | CASSAQGLGNTIYF
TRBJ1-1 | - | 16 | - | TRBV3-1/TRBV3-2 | TGTGCCAGCAGCCGGGAAGGGCCGGGAGCGAACACTGAAGCTTTCTTT | CASSREGPGANTEAFF
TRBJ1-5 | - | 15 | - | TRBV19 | TGTGCCAGTAGTCCGTATGGGAGGGGAGGGCAGCCCCAGCATTTT | CASSPYGRGGQPQHF
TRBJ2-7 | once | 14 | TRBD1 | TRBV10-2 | TGCGCCAGCGTACCGGGACAGGGGGTATACGAGCAGTACTTC | CASVPGQGVYEQYF
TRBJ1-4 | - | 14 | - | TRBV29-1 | TGCAGCGTTGAAGAAAATAGGGAGGGTGAAAAACTGTTTTTT | CSVEENREGEKLFF
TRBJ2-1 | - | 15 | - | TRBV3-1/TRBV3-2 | TGTGCCAGCAGCCCGAGTTTCGGCTCCTACAATGAGCAGTTCTTC | CASSPSFGSYNEQFF
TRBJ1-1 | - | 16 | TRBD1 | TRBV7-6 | TGTGCCAGCAGCTTAGCGTATAGGGGGCGGAGAACTGAAGCTTTCTTT | CASSLAYRGRRTEAFF
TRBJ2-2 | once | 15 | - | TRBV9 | TGTGCCAGCAGCCGGGGTGGGGTGAACACCGGGGAGCTGTTTTTT | CASSRGGVNTGELFF
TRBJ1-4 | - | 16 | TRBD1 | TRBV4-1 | TGCGCCAGCACAGGGGGATTAGTACCCCCGCCAGAAAAACTGTTTTTT | CASTGGLVPPPEKLFF